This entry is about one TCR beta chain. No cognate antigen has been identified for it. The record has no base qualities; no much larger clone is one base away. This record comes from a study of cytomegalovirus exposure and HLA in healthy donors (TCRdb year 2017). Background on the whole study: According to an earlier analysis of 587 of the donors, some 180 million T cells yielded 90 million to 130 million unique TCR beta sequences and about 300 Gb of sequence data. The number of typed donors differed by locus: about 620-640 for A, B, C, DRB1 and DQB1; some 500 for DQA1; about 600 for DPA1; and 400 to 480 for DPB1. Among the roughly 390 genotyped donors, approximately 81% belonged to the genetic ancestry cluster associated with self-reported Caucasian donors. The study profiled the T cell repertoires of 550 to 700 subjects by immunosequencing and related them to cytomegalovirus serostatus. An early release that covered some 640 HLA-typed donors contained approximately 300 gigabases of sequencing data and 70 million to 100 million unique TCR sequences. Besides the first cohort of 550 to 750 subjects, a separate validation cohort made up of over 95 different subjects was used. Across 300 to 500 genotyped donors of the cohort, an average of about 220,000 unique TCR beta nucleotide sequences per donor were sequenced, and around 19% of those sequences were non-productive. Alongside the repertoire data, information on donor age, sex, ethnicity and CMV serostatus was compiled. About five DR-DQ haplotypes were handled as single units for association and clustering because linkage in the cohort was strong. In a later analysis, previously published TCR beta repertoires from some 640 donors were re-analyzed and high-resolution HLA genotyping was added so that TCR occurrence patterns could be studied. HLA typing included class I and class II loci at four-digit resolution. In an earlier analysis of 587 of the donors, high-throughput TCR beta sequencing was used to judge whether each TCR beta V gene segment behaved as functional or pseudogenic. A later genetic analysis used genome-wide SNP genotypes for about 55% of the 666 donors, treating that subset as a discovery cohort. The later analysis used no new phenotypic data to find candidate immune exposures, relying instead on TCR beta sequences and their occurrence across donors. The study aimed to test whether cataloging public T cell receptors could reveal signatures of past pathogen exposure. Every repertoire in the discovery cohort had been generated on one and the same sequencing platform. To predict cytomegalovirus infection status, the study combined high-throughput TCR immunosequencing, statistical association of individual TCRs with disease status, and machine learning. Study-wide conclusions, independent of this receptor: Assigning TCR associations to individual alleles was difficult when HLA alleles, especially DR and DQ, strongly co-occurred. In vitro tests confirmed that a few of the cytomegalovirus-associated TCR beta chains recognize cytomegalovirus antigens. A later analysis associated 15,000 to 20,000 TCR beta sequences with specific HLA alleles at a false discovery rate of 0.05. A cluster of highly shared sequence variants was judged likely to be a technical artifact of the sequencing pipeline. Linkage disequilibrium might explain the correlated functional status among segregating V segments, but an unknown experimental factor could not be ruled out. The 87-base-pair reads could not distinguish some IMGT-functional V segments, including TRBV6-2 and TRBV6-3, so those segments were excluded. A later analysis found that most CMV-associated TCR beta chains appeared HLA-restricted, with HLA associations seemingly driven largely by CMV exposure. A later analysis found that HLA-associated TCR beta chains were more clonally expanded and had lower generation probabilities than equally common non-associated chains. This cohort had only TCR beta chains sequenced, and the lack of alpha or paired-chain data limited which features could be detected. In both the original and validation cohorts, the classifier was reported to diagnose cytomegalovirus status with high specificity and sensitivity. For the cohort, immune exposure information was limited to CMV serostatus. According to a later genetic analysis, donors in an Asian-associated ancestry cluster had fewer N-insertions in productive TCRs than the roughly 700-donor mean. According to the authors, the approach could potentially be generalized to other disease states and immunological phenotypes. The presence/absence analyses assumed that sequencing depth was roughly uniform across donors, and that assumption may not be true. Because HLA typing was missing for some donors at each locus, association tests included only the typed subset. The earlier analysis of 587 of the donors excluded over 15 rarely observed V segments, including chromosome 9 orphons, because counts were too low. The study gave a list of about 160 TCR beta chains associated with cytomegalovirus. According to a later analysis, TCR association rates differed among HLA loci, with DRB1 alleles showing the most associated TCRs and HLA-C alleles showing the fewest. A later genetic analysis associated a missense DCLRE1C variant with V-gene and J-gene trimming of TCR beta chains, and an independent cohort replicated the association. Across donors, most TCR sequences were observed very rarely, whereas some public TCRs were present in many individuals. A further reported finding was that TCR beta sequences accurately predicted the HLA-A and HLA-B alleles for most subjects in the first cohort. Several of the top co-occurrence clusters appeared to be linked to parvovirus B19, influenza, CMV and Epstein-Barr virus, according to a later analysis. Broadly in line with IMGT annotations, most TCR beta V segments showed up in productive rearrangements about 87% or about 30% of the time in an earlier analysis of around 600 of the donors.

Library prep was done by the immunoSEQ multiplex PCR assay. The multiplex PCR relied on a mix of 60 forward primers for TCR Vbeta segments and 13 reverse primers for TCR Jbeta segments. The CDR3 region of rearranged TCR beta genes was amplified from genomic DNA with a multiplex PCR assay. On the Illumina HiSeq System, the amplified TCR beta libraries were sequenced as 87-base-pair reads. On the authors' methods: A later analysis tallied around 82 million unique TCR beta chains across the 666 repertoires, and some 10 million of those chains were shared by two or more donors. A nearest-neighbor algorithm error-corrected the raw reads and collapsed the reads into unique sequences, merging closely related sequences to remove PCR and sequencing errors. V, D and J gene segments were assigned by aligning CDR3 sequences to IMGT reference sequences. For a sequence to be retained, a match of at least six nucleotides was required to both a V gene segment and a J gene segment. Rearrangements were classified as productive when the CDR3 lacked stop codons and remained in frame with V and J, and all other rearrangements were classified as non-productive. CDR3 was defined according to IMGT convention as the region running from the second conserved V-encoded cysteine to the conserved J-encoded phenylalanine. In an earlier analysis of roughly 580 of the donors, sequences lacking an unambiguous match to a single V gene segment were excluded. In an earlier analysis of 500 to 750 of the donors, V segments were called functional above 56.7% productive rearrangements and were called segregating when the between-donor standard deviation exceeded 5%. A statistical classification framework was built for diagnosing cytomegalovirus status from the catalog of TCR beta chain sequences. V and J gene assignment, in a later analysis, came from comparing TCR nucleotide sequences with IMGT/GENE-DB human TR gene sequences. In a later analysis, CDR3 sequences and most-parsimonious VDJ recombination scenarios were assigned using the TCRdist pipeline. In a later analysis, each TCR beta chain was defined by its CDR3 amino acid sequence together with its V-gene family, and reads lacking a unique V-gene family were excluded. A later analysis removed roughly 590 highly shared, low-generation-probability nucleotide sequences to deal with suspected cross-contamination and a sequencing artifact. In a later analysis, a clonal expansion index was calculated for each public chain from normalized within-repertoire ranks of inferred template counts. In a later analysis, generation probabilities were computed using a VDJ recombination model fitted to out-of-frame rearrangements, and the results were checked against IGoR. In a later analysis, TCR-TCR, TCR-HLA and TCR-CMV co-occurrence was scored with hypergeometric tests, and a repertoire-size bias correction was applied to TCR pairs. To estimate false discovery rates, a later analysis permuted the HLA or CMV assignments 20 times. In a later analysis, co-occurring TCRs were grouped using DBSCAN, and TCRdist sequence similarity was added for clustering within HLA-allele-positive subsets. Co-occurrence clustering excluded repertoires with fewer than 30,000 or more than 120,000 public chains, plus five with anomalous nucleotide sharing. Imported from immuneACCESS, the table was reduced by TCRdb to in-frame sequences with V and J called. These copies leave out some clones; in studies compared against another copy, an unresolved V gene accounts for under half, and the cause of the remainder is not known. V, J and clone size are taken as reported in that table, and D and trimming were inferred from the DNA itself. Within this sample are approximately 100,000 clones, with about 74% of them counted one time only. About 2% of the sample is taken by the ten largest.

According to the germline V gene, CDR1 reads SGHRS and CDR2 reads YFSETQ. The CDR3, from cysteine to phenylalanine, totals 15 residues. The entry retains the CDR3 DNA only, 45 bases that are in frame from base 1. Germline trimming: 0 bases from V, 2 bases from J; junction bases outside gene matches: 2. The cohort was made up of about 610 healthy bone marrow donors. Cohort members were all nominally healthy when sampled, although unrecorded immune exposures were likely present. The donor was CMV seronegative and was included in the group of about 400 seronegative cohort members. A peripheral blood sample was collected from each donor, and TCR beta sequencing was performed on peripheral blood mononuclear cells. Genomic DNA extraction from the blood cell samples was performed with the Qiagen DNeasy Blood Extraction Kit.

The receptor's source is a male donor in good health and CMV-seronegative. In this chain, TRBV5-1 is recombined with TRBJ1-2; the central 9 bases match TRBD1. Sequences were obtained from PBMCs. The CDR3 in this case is CASSLDRGLNYGYTF. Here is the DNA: TGCGCCAGCAGCTTGGACAGGGGGCTGAACTATGGCTACACCTTC. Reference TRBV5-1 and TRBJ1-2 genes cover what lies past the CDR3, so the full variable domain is KAGVTQTPRYLIKTRGQQVTLSCSPISGHRSVSWYQQTPGQGLQFLFEYFSETQRNKGNFPGRFSGRQFSNSRSEMNVSTLELGDSALYLCASSLDRGLNYGYTFGSGTRLTVV.